The T cell receptor (beta chain) described here comes from a study of blood T cell repertoires in COVID-19. Data came from immunoSEQ multiplex PCR; TCRdb stores just in-frame clones and leaves some out. The repertoire has 250,000 or so clones, approximately 90% of them found once; the top ten carry around 2.5%. Deletions cut 0 bases from V and 3 bases from J, with 6 bases between. Germline V gives CDR1 SGDLS, CDR2 YYNGEE. CDR3 length equals 13 residues. Specimen: PBMCs or T cells enriched from blood (not recorded which). This receptor was identified in a woman between 40 and 50 years old with acute COVID-19. V gene TRBV9 combines with J gene TRBJ1-1; D gene ambiguous. The CDR3, as DNA: TGTGCCAGCAGCGTAGGGCTTTACACTGAAGCTTTCTTT. This translates into CASSVGLYTEAFF.